The 25 T cell receptor beta chains below all came from one sample that was sequenced in a study of shared clonotypes between healthy human individuals. The naive CD8 subset, CD45RO-negative cells positively selected for CCR7, excluded terminally differentiated effector memory CD45RA+ cells. Sequenced by immunoSEQ multiplex PCR; TCRdb stores in-frame clones only, minus some. The data show about 2 million clones, with roughly 95% seen just once and more than 0.95% held by the top ten. Source material: naive CD8+ T cells sorted from blood. These receptors came from a man in his late teens or twenties in good health.

As concerns this clone: This sample also contains other DNA sequences that code for the same CDR3. The chain carries TRBV4-3 and TRBJ1-5, with no clear D. CDR1 LGHNA and CDR2 YSLEER come from the germline V gene. The CDR3 sequence is 13 residues long. With 0 bases removed from V and 6 bases from J, the gap between germline ends came to 6 bases. DNA of the CDR3: TGCGCCAGCAGCCAAGATCTGGGTCAGCCCCAGCATTTT. Translating gives CASSQDLGQPQHF.

This chain links TRBV11-2 with TRBJ2-7, with 14 bases fitting TRBD2. The length of the CDR3 is 17 residues. Per germline, CDR1 SGHAT and CDR2 FQNNGV. The J segment lost 1 base and the V segment lost 1 base, leaving 3 bases of the junction unmatched. CDR3: CASSLAGLAGGSYEQYF. CDR3 DNA sequence: TGTGCCAGCAGCTTAGCCGGACTAGCGGGAGGTTCCTACGAGCAGTACTTC.

The chain combines TRBV28 with TRBJ1-6; TRBD1 might be the D (5 bases). The V and J ends lost 2 bases and 12 bases respectively, with 17 bases between them. This CDR3 comprises 15 residues. In germline, CDR1 is MDHEN, CDR2 SYDVKM. CDR3 protein: CASSLGGTVSVPLHF. The CDR3 bases are TGTGCCAGCAGTTTAGGGGGGACCGTCTCGGTACCCCTCCACTTT.

V usage is TRBV9 and J usage is TRBJ1-2; TRBD1 is a possible D gene (5 bases). CDR3 size: 15 residues. V was shortened by 4 bases and J by 2 bases, with 15 bases between the two germline ends. Germline CDR1 SGDLS, CDR2 YYNGEE. The CDR3 bases are TGTGCCAGCAGCCCATCCGACGGGGGAAACTATGGCTACACCTTC. Translated: CASSPSDGGNYGYTF.

V usage is TRBV6-1 and J usage is TRBJ1-6; weak D call: TRBD1 (5 bases). There are 14 residues in the CDR3. V dropped 3 bases and J dropped 9 bases, with 12 bases sitting between them. The germline V gene encodes CDR1 MNHNS and CDR2 SASEGT. The CDR3 DNA sequence: TGTGCCAGCAGTGATTGGACAAGTCTTTCACCCCTCCACTTT. Translating it yields CASSDWTSLSPLHF.

The V call is TRBV30, the J call TRBJ2-1; maybe TRBD2 (6 bases). Deletions cut 3 bases from V and 6 bases from J, with 12 bases between. CDR1 and CDR2 from the germline V gene are GTSNPN and SVGIG (reference sequence). This CDR3 has 13 amino acids. The CDR3, as DNA: TGTGCCTGGAGCGCGGGACCCATCAATGAGCAGTTCTTC. This encodes CAWSAGPINEQFF.

The chain is built from TRBV6-5 and TRBJ2-7; D remains ambiguous. Trimming pared 0 bases from V and 8 bases from J, leaving 11 bases between. CDR1 is MNHEY, CDR2 SVGAGI, per germline. The CDR3 sequence is 13 residues long. CDR3 coding DNA: TGTGCCAGCAGTTACTCTGAGGATACGAAGCAGTACTTC. Amino acid sequence: CASSYSEDTKQYF.

This rearrangement joins TRBV1 to TRBJ2-3. TRBV1 is tagged as a pseudogene. The CDR3 extends over 12 amino acids. This CDR3 is CTSSQVWDTQYF. DNA for the CDR3: TGCACCAGCAGCCAAGTGTGGGATACGCAGTATTTT.

The rearrangement links TRBV5-6 to TRBJ2-3; unclear D gene. The CDR3 totals 15 residues. Trimming removed 0 bases from V and 2 bases from J, with 10 bases in between. Germline V gene sequence: CDR1 SGHDT, CDR2 YYEEEE. CDR3 region: CASSLGDLYTDTQYF. The CDR3 DNA sequence: TGTGCCAGCAGCTTGGGTGATCTCTACACAGATACGCAGTATTTT.

This clone was counted once. The chain combines TRBV27 with TRBJ2-5, with 10 bases lining up with TRBD2. The CDR3 covers 17 residues. V lost 5 bases to trimming and J lost 5 bases; unmatched junction nucleotides: 14. Looked up from germline, CDR1 is MNHEY and CDR2 is SMNVEV (reference sequence). The CDR3 sequence is CASSPLSVAGGGETQYF. The CDR3, as DNA: TGTGCCAGCAGTCCCCTATCCGTAGCGGGGGGCGGGGAGACCCAGTACTTC.

Only one count was recorded for this clone. This rearrangement joins TRBV27 to TRBJ1-1; no clear D gene. Germline CDR1 is MNHEY and CDR2 is SMNVEV (reference sequence). The CDR3 spans 11 residues. V lost 10 bases to trimming and J lost 1 base, with 7 bases between them. The CDR3 here is CATGRNTEAFF. The CDR3 region has the DNA TGTGCCACCGGGCGGAACACTGAAGCTTTCTTT.

V gene TRBV4-3 combines with J gene TRBJ2-2, with D possibly being TRBD1 (7 bases). CDR1 and CDR2 (germline): LGHNA, YSLEER. The CDR3 sequence is 15 residues long. V gave up 4 bases and J gave up 7 bases, with 16 bases separating them. The CDR3 sequence: CASSPRLQGGGELFF. The CDR3 DNA is TGCGCCAGCAGCCCCCGACTGCAGGGGGGCGGGGAGCTGTTTTTT.

This rearrangement joins TRBV7-6 to TRBJ2-1; D remains unclear. The length of the CDR3 is 12 residues. In germline, CDR1 is SGHVS, CDR2 FNYEAQ. Trimming stripped 5 bases from V and 4 bases from J, with 6 bases between. The CDR3 DNA sequence: TGTGCCAGCAGCCCCGAGTACAATGAGCAGTTCTTC. Translated, it gives CASSPEYNEQFF.

V and J are TRBV7-2 and TRBJ2-7; D tentatively reads TRBD1 or TRBD2 (6 bases each). The CDR3 length is 15 residues. In germline, CDR1 is SGHTA, CDR2 FQGNSA. Trimming cost V 5 bases and J 5 bases, with 19 bases left between them. The CDR3 DNA reads TGTGCCAGCAGCCCCCCGGGGGCGCCGGAACACGAGCAGTACTTC. The encoded protein is CASSPPGAPEHEQYF. The variable domain in full, with the rest retrieved from reference TRBV7-2 and TRBJ2-7, is GAGVSQSPSNKVTEKGKDVELRCDPISGHTALYWYRQSLGQGLEFLIYFQGNSAPDKSGLPSDRFSAERTGGSVSTLTIQRTQQEDSAVYLCASSPPGAPEHEQYFGPGTRLTVT.

The chain employs TRBV2 and TRBJ1-1; TRBD1 matches 8 bases. Germline CDR1 SNHLY, CDR2 FYNNEI. The CDR3 is 15 amino acids. Germline trimming cut 6 bases from V and 6 bases from J; bases unmatched to any gene: 12. The CDR3 sequence: CASRAPTGAASEAFF. The DNA for the CDR3 is TGTGCCAGCAGGGCCCCGACAGGGGCAGCATCTGAAGCTTTCTTT.

V is TRBV9 and J is TRBJ2-1, with a weak D call TRBD2 (5 bases). The CDR3 length is 12 residues. The germline V gene has CDR1 SGDLS and CDR2 YYNGEE. V was trimmed by 7 bases and J by 2 bases, leaving 7 bases between them. The CDR3 DNA follows: TGTGCCAGCGGAGCGGCCTACAATGAGCAGTTCTTC. Protein product: CASGAAYNEQFF. The complete variable domain, with remaining parts taken from reference TRBV9 and TRBJ2-1, reads DSGVTQTPKHLITATGQRVTLRCSPRSGDLSVYWYQQSLDQGLQFLIQYYNGEERAKGNILERFSAQQFPDLHSELNLSSLELGDSALYFCASGAAYNEQFFGPGTRLTVL.

The chain couples TRBV9 to TRBJ2-7; possibly TRBD1 for D (6 bases). The CDR3 runs 13 residues. Germline V gives CDR1 SGDLS, CDR2 YYNGEE. V lost 2 bases and J 6 bases, leaving 12 bases between the germline ends. CDR3 sequence reads: CASSVEQGSEQYF. The CDR3 coding sequence is TGTGCCAGCAGCGTTGAACAGGGATCCGAGCAGTACTTC.

As for this clone: Distinct nucleotide sequences in the sample also encode this CDR3. The rearrangement joins TRBV11-2 to TRBJ2-1; D gene unclear. Germline V gene data show CDR1 as SGHAT and CDR2 as FQNNGV. The V end lost 1 base, the J end lost 5 bases, and 3 bases lay between the germline ends. This CDR3 spans 12 amino acids. The CDR3 coding sequence is TGTGCCAGCAGCTTAGTGGACAATGAGCAGTTCTTC. This translates into CASSLVDNEQFF.

The V and J genes are TRBV7-9 and TRBJ2-7, with 10 bases fitting TRBD1. The CDR3 covers 16 residues. Germline V gene data show CDR1 as SEHNR and CDR2 as FQNEAQ (reference sequence). V trimming: 4 bases; J trimming: 5 bases; junction bases outside the gene matches: 11. The CDR3 DNA is TGTGCCAGCAGCTCGGGACAGGGGACGTCTAGCGACGAGCAGTACTTC. Translation gives CASSSGQGTSSDEQYF. The full variable domain, in which reference TRBV7-9 and TRBJ2-7 provide the parts outside the CDR3, is DTGVSQNPRHKITKRGQNVTFRCDPISEHNRLYWYRQTLGQGPEFLTYFQNEAQLEKSRLLSDRFSAERPKGSFSTLEIQRTEQGDSAMYLCASSSGQGTSSDEQYFGPGTRLTVT.

The gene calls are TRBV5-1 and TRBJ2-2, with 9 bases lining up with TRBD2. Germline trimming cut 4 bases from V and 0 bases from J; bases unmatched to any gene: 10. The germline V gene has CDR1 SGHRS and CDR2 YFSETQ. The CDR3 covers 18 residues. CDR3 residues: CASSQRLAAFPNTGELFF. CDR3 sequence (DNA): TGCGCCAGCAGCCAGCGACTAGCGGCGTTCCCGAACACCGGGGAGCTGTTTTTT.

This chain joins TRBV9 and TRBJ2-3; 13 bases map to TRBD2. The CDR3 length is 18 residues. Trimming removed 0 bases from V and 3 bases from J; junction bases left unmatched: 7. CDR1 SGDLS and CDR2 YYNGEE come from the germline V gene. The CDR3 spells CASSVATSGGAGTDTQYF. As DNA, the CDR3 is TGTGCCAGCAGCGTAGCTACTAGCGGGGGGGCTGGGACAGATACGCAGTATTTT.

The gene calls are TRBV13 and TRBJ2-7; 11 bases align to TRBD2. Germline CDR1 reads PRHDT; CDR2 reads FYEKMQ (reference sequence). J gave up 1 base and V 5 bases, and 4 bases lay outside the gene matches. This CDR3 is 15 amino acids long. CDR3 amino acids: CASSTGTSGSYEQYF. The CDR3 DNA sequence: TGTGCCAGCAGCACCGGGACTAGCGGTTCCTACGAGCAGTACTTC. Using reference TRBV13 and TRBJ2-7 for the parts outside the CDR3, the full variable domain is AAGVIQSPRHLIKEKRETATLKCYPIPRHDTVYWYQQGPGQDPQFLISFYEKMQSDKGSIPDRFSAQQFSDYHSELNMSSLELGDSALYFCASSTGTSGSYEQYFGPGTRLTVT.

The V gene is TRBV19, the J gene TRBJ1-5; D is unresolved. V was trimmed by 0 bases and J by 3 bases, leaving 6 bases between them. Germline loops: CDR1 LNHDA, CDR2 SQIVND (reference sequence). This CDR3 has 14 residues. CDR3 sequence: CASSIDGDNQPQHF. The CDR3 nucleotides are TGTGCCAGTAGTATAGATGGGGACAATCAGCCCCAGCATTTT.

The chain joins TRBV7-9 to TRBJ2-5, with 7 bases aligning to TRBD1. Germline trimming cut 5 bases from V and 5 bases from J; bases unmatched to any gene: 5. Germline CDR1 SEHNR, CDR2 FQNEAQ (reference sequence). The CDR3 length is 13 residues. CDR3 bases: TGTGCCAGCAGCCAACAGGGGCGGGAGACCCAGTACTTC. Amino acid sequence: CASSQQGRETQYF.

The chain uses TRBV2 and TRBJ1-5, with 8 bases identical to TRBD1. The germline gives CDR1 SNHLY, CDR2 FYNNEI. The trim removed 5 bases at V and 0 bases at J, leaving 9 bases unmatched. The CDR3 totals 17 residues. The CDR3 DNA reads as TGTGCCAGCAGTCTGAGTGGACAGGGACTTAGCAATCAGCCCCAGCATTTT. Amino acids: CASSLSGQGLSNQPQHF.